The 21 T cell receptor beta chains presented below share a single source sample, sequenced in a study of T cells in Graves' hyperthyroidism and ophthalmopathy (dated 2019 in TCRdb). Library preparation was by multiplex PCR. The sequencer was an Illumina HiSeq 2000. The TCR beta CDR3 regions were amplified from the RNA transcripts. For the first round of RT-PCR on the TCR CDR3, the HTBI primer set was used together with the Qiagen OneStep RT-PCR kit. Through fastp at Q25 and MiXCR, TCRdb rebuilt clones from the public reads, retaining in-frame beta chains. Entries are consolidated by CDR3 protein sequence, retaining the most common genes and DNA. This sample gives approximately 600,000 distinct CDR3 sequences in total; around 16% of them show up just once. Of the sample, 3% to 4% falls within the top ten clones. Material: blood. These receptor sequences come from a woman aged 25 to 39 with Graves' hyperthyroidism.

The rearrangement uses TRBV28 and TRBJ2-7, with 10 bases matching TRBD2. CDR3 length: 14 amino acids. The germline CDR1 and CDR2 sequences are MDHEN and SYDVKM. V dropped 6 bases and J dropped 2; count of bases not matched to a gene: 4. CDR3 in DNA: TGTGCCAGCAGGCTAGCGGGAGAGACCTACGAGCAGTACTTC. It translates to CASRLAGETYEQYF.

There are a few counts of this clonotype. The rearrangement uses TRBV28 and TRBJ1-3; a possible D gene is TRBD1 (5 bases). Germline V CDR1 and CDR2: MDHEN, SYDVKM. There are 15 residues in the CDR3. V was trimmed by 8 bases and J by 0 bases, leaving 14 bases between them. CDR3 protein: CASSPGTGSGNTIYF. The CDR3 DNA is TGTGCCAGCTCGCCGGGGACGGGCTCTGGAAACACCATATATTTT.

This clonotype showed up many times. The chain carries TRBV12-3 or TRBV12-4 and TRBJ2-7; unclear D gene. CDR3 size: 15 residues. Trimming removed 5 bases from V and 4 bases from J, with 18 bases in between. The CDR3 region is CASSPRTALGYEQYF. Written as DNA, the CDR3 is TGTGCCAGCAGTCCCCGGACGGCTCTAGGTTACGAGCAGTACTTC.

This clonotype came up a few times. The chain combines TRBV14 with TRBJ2-1; 11 bases agree with TRBD2. The CDR3 runs to 17 residues. The germline gives CDR1 SGHDN, CDR2 FVKESK. The ends lost 1 base at V and 10 bases at J; junction bases unmatched: 12. The CDR3 is CASSQGLLAGGSGEQFF. CDR3 DNA sequence: TGTGCCAGCAGCCAAGGTCTGCTAGCGGGAGGATCTGGGGAGCAGTTCTTC.

In this sample, this clonotype turned up many times. V gene TRBV7-2 combines with J gene TRBJ2-1; 9 bases are a match to TRBD2. Germline CDR1 SGHTA, CDR2 FQGNSA. This CDR3 has 15 amino acids. Trimming took 1 base from V and 7 from J; bases not matched to a gene: 5. CDR3 DNA: TGTGCCAGCAGCTTAGTGACTAGCGGAGCTAATGAGCAGTTCTTC. The encoded protein is CASSLVTSGANEQFF. Combining the CDR3 with reference TRBV7-2 and TRBJ2-1 gives the whole variable domain GAGVSQSPSNKVTEKGKDVELRCDPISGHTALYWYRQSLGQGLEFLIYFQGNSAPDKSGLPSDRFSAERTGGSVSTLTIQRTQQEDSAVYLCASSLVTSGANEQFFGPGTRLTVL.

In this sample, this clonotype turned up many times. The chain uses TRBV7-8 and TRBJ2-7; no clear D. Trimming took 6 bases from V and 0 from J, leaving 12 bases between them. The CDR3 is made up of 14 amino acids. Germline V gene lookup returns CDR1 SGHVS and CDR2 FQNEAQ. CDR3 sequence: CASSPTRSSYEQYF. CDR3 nucleotide sequence: TGTGCCAGCAGTCCGACCCGGAGCTCCTACGAGCAGTACTTC. The full variable domain, rest sourced from reference TRBV7-8 and TRBJ2-7, is GAGVSQSPRYKVAKRGQDVALRCDPISGHVSLFWYQQALGQGPEFLTYFQNEAQLDKSGLPSDRFFAERPEGSVSTLKIQRTQQEDSAVYLCASSPTRSSYEQYFGPGTRLTVT.

The sample holds many counts of this clonotype. This rearrangement joins TRBV3-1 to TRBJ2-1; TRBD2 agrees at 10 bases. CDR3 size: 15 residues. Germline lookup yields CDR1 LGHDT and CDR2 YNNKEL (reference sequence). J was trimmed by 4 bases and V by 5 bases; bases with no gene match: 5. DNA for the CDR3: TGTGCCAGCAGCTACGGAGCGGGAGGGTACAATGAGCAGTTCTTC. As protein: CASSYGAGGYNEQFF.

This clonotype has just a few counts. The DNA of the CDR3 is TGCAGCGTTGTAGAGGGGGCGTTAGGAGATACGCAGTATTTT. It codes for CSVVEGALGDTQYF. The chain links TRBV29-1 to TRBJ2-3; 7 nucleotides line up with TRBD1. The CDR3 sequence is 14 residues long. The ends lost 4 bases at V and 5 bases at J; junction bases unmatched: 9. Germline lookup yields CDR1 SQVTM and CDR2 ANQGSEA.

Ten or more counts support this clonotype. The J gene is TRBJ1-2, the V gene TRBV28; 9 bases align to TRBD1. The CDR3 has 13 residues. The V and J ends lost 6 bases and 4 bases, in that order; junction bases with no gene match: 3. Germline CDR1 and CDR2: MDHEN and SYDVKM. The CDR3 DNA sequence: TGTGCCAGCAGACTGACAGGGGGCTATGGCTACACCTTC. Translating it yields CASRLTGGYGYTF.

This clonotype has a count of ten or more. The CDR3 spells CASSGRLAGSLYEQYF. DNA of the CDR3: TGTGCCAGCAGTGGCCGACTAGCGGGAAGTCTATACGAGCAGTACTTC. The chain is built from TRBV12-3 or TRBV12-4 and TRBJ2-7; TRBD2 agrees at 11 bases. The CDR3 has 16 residues. Trimming removed 5 bases from V and 4 bases from J; junction bases left unmatched: 10.

This clonotype was observed many times. The chain has TRBV28 and TRBJ1-1; 8 positions agree with TRBD1. The germline gives CDR1 MDHEN, CDR2 SYDVKM. This CDR3 has 14 amino acids. V was pared by 5 bases and J by 8 bases, with 10 bases of the junction left unmatched. CDR3: CASSDHGQGMEAFF. CDR3 DNA sequence: TGTGCCAGCAGTGACCACGGACAGGGAATGGAAGCTTTCTTT.

The genes are TRBV9 and TRBJ2-1; 7 bases fit TRBD2. The germline CDR1 and CDR2 sequences are SGDLS and YYNGEE. Trimming cost V 6 bases and J 5 bases; bases outside gene matches: 11. The CDR3 runs 15 residues. CDR3 bases: TGTGCCAGCACCGCGGGGGATTCGCAGAACAATGAGCAGTTCTTC. Protein product: CASTAGDSQNNEQFF.

About this clonotype: One junction end does not reproduce the germline sequence, and a read error may be involved. This sequence joins TRBV7-3 and TRBJ2-6; a possible D gene is TRBD1 (5 bases). Germline CDR1 is SGHTA and CDR2 is FQGTGA. This CDR3 contains 15 residues. The CDR3 DNA reads TGTGCCAGCAGCGAAAACTGGTCTGGGGCCAACGTCCCGACTTTC. Encoded protein: CASSENWSGANVPTF.

This clonotype was observed a handful of times. The chain is built from TRBV11-3 and TRBJ2-7; D tentatively reads TRBD1 or TRBD2 (6 bases each). This CDR3 is built from 15 residues. Per germline, CDR1 SGHNT and CDR2 YENEEA. Trimming stripped 8 bases from V and 2 bases from J, with 19 bases between. CDR3 amino acids: CASPPRGVGPYEQYF. CDR3 nucleotide sequence: TGTGCCAGCCCCCCAAGGGGGGTCGGGCCCTACGAGCAGTACTTC.

This clonotype was seen many times. The chain uses TRBV6-4 and TRBJ1-1; tentative D call: TRBD1 (5 bases). V was shortened by 11 bases and J by 11 bases, with 18 bases between the two germline ends. The CDR3 runs 11 residues. Germline loops: CDR1 MRHNA, CDR2 SNTAGT. The CDR3 DNA follows: TGTGCCGGGTGGGTGGGGGAGGAGGCTTTCTTT. It codes for CAGWVGEEAFF.

CDR3 region: CASSYSLDYEQYF. The CDR3 coding sequence is TGTGCCAGCAGTTACTCGTTGGATTACGAGCAGTACTTC. This chain links TRBV6-6 with TRBJ2-7; D remains ambiguous. V was clipped by 0 bases and J by 4 bases, with 7 bases between them. CDR1 and CDR2 from the germline V gene are MNHNY and SVGAGI (reference sequence). This CDR3 region has 13 residues.

This clonotype was detected ten times or more. The CDR3 nucleotides read TGTGCCAGCAGTTTGTCCGGGACAGGGACGGACGAGCAGTACTTC. Its translation is CASSLSGTGTDEQYF. This chain connects TRBV28 to TRBJ2-7; 9 bases are a match to TRBD1. CDR3 size: 15 residues. The junction had 8 bases not matched to a gene; V was cut back by 3 bases and J by 5 bases. Germline-derived CDR1 and CDR2 are MDHEN and SYDVKM.

This CDR3 is CASSYSAGPETQYF. CDR3 nucleotide sequence: TGTGCCAGCAGTTACTCGGCGGGGCCGGAGACCCAGTACTTC. V gene TRBV6-5 combines with J gene TRBJ2-5, with TRBD2 as a possible D gene (6 bases). Germline V gene sequence: CDR1 MNHEY, CDR2 SVGAGI. The CDR3 runs to 14 residues. V was shortened by 0 bases and J by 5 bases, with 10 bases between the two germline ends.

This clonotype showed up many times. V gene TRBV2 combines with J gene TRBJ2-1; D possibly matches TRBD1 or TRBD2 (6 bases each). This CDR3 region has 15 residues. Germline CDR1 is SNHLY and CDR2 is FYNNEI. V shed 1 base and J shed 5 bases, with 12 bases lying between them. This CDR3 is CASSEGGARDNEQFF. CDR3 DNA: TGTGCCAGCAGTGAAGGGGGGGCGCGGGACAATGAGCAGTTCTTC.

This clonotype appeared many times. The gene calls are TRBV11-2 and TRBJ2-7; a possible D gene is TRBD2 (6 bases). Germline CDR1 is SGHAT and CDR2 is FQNNGV. The CDR3 sequence is 16 residues long. Between the trimmed V and J ends, which lost 4 bases and 4 bases, there was a span of 20 bases. The CDR3 DNA reads as TGTGCCAGCAGCTCACGAGCACCGACTAGACTTTACGAGCAGTACTTC. Protein product: CASSSRAPTRLYEQYF.

The CDR3 sequence: CAWGAGMTHSTDTQYF. The DNA for the CDR3 is TGTGCCTGGGGGGCGGGGATGACCCATAGCACAGATACGCAGTATTTT. V gene TRBV30 combines with J gene TRBJ2-3, with TRBD2 as a possible D gene (6 bases). Germline values: CDR1 GTSNPN, CDR2 SVGIG (reference sequence). Trimming took 5 bases from V and 0 from J, leaving 18 bases between them. CDR3 length: 16 amino acids.